This entry describes one TCR beta chain. The data were taken from a study of blood T cell repertoires in COVID-19. Study as a whole: The origin of the acute and convalescent COVID-19 samples was the United States, Italy and Spain. In each case, the material was cDNA or gDNA derived from T cells, B-cell-depleted T cells, or PBMCs.

Data came from immunoSEQ multiplex PCR; TCRdb stores just in-frame clones and leaves some out. The table has roughly 200,000 clones, 75% to 85% seen once. The sequenced sample was peripheral blood. This clonotype was obtained from a woman aged 80 or over with COVID-19, enrolled during active disease.

CDR3 in amino acids: CAISESQGGGYNEQFF. As DNA, the CDR3 is TGTGCCATCAGTGAGTCCCAAGGGGGGGGTTACAATGAGCAGTTCTTC. This chain joins TRBV10-3 and TRBJ2-1; D may be TRBD2 (7 bases). The CDR3 has 16 residues. From germline, CDR1 is ENHRY and CDR2 SYGVKD. Between the trimmed V and J ends, which lost 0 bases and 4 bases, there was a span of 13 bases.